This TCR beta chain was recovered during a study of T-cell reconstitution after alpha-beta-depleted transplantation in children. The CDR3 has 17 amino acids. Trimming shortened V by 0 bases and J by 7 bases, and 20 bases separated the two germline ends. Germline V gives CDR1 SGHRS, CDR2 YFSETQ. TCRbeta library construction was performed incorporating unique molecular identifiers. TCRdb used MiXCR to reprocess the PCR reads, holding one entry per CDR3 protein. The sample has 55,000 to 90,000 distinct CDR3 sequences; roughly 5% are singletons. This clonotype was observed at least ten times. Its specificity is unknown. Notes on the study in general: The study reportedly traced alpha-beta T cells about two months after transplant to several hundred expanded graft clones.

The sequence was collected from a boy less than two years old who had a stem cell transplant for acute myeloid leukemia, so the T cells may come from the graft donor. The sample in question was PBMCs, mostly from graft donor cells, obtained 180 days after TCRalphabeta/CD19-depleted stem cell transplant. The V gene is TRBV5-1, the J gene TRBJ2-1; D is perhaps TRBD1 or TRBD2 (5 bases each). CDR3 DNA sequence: TGCGCCAGCAGCTTGGGCCGGCAGGGTAGAGGGGCAAATGAGCAGTTCTTC. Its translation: CASSLGRQGRGANEQFF.